Shown below are 28 T cell receptor beta chains from a single sample sequenced in a study of early T cells in non-severe SARS-CoV-2 infection. TCRdb reprocessed the 5' RACE reads via MiXCR and lists one record per CDR3 protein. This repertoire shows about 80,000 distinct CDR3 sequences, approximately 16% found once; its top ten account for roughly 3%. The sequencing sample was made of whole blood. Receptor source: an adult who was a healthcare worker with PCR-confirmed SARS-CoV-2 infection or an uninfected control (not recorded which).

This clonotype occurred a few times. The chain employs TRBV7-2 and TRBJ1-5, with D perhaps TRBD1 (5 bases). V was pared by 3 bases and J by 3 bases, with 9 bases between. Germline CDR1 and CDR2: SGHTA and FQGNSA. The CDR3 covers 14 residues. CDR3 sequence (DNA): TGTGCCAGCAGCTTCCGGGGCCTCAATCAGCCCCAGCATTTT. This translates into CASSFRGLNQPQHF.

J is TRBJ1-4 and V is TRBV28, with D uncertain. Germline CDR1 reads MDHEN; CDR2 reads SYDVKM. The V and J ends lost 5 bases and 10 bases respectively, with 14 bases between them. The CDR3 is made up of 13 amino acids. The CDR3 loop reads CASSAYTVVKLFF. For the CDR3, the DNA is TGTGCCAGCAGTGCTTATACAGTTGTAAAACTGTTTTTT. The variable domain in full, with the rest retrieved from reference TRBV28 and TRBJ1-4, is DVKVTQSSRYLVKRTGEKVFLECVQDMDHENMFWYRQDPGLGLRLIYFSYDVKMKEKGDIPEGYSVSREKKERFSLILESASTNQTSMYLCASSAYTVVKLFFGSGTQLSVL.

The J gene is TRBJ2-4, the V gene TRBV12-3 or TRBV12-4; 9 bases are a match to TRBD1. CDR3 size: 17 residues. The ends lost 5 bases at V and 1 base at J; junction bases unmatched: 9. The CDR3 nucleotides read TGTGCCAGCAGTCCGGGACAGGGTTTGGGTGCCAAAAACATTCAGTACTTC. It specifies CASSPGQGLGAKNIQYF.

This clonotype came up a few times. V and J are TRBV5-6 and TRBJ2-3, with D unresolved. Trimming pared 1 base from V and 6 bases from J, leaving 12 bases between. Germline V gives CDR1 SGHDT, CDR2 YYEEEE. This CDR3 comprises 14 residues. In DNA, the CDR3 is TGTGCCAGCAGCTTGTGGGCAGAAGGGGATACGCAGTATTTT. This codes for CASSLWAEGDTQYF.

The chain joins TRBV7-9 to TRBJ2-5; 9 positions agree with TRBD2. The V and J ends lost 8 bases and 4 bases, in that order; junction bases with no gene match: 11. CDR3 length: 15 amino acids. Germline CDR1 is SEHNR and CDR2 is FQNEAQ (reference sequence). The CDR3 spells CASGLLREGPETQYF. The CDR3 DNA is TGTGCCAGCGGTCTCTTGCGGGAGGGCCCAGAGACCCAGTACTTC.

V usage is TRBV5-6 and J usage is TRBJ2-1; the D call may be TRBD1 or TRBD2 (5 bases each). The CDR3 length is 16 residues. V shed 0 bases and J shed 4 bases, with 14 bases lying between them. Germline V gene sequence: CDR1 SGHDT, CDR2 YYEEEE. The CDR3 coding sequence is TGTGCCAGCAGCTTGGTCGGGGCAGGGATTTACAATGAGCAGTTCTTC. Encoded protein: CASSLVGAGIYNEQFF.

The genes are TRBV29-1 and TRBJ1-3; 8 positions match TRBD1. V lost 6 bases to trimming and J lost 6 bases; unmatched junction nucleotides: 7. The CDR3 totals 13 residues. Germline CDR1 reads SQVTM; CDR2 reads ANQGSEA. The CDR3 loop reads CSVLDRDINTIYF. CDR3 DNA sequence: TGCAGCGTCCTGGACAGGGATATAAACACCATATATTTT.

The V call is TRBV11-2, the J call TRBJ2-7, with a possible D match to TRBD2 (6 bases). The ends were cut back, 1 base at V and 3 bases at J, with 13 bases in the middle. CDR1 is SGHAT, CDR2 FQNNGV, per germline. This CDR3 contains 15 residues. The CDR3 DNA follows: TGTGCCAGCAGCTTAGCCCCTAGCGAGCGCTACGAGCAGTACTTC. Encoded protein: CASSLAPSERYEQYF.

The chain's CDR3 is CSATTGGNTIYF. CDR3 DNA: TGCAGTGCAACTACAGGAGGAAACACCATATATTTT. This sequence joins TRBV20-1 and TRBJ1-3, with a possible D match to TRBD1 (5 bases). With 6 bases removed from V and 4 bases from J, the gap between germline ends came to 10 bases. The CDR3 has 12 amino acids. Germline CDR1 and CDR2: DFQATT and SNEGSKA (reference sequence).

V gene TRBV11-2 combines with J gene TRBJ2-7; no clear D gene. Trimming shortened V by 2 bases and J by 2 bases, and 10 bases separated the two germline ends. Germline CDR1 is SGHAT and CDR2 is FQNNGV. The CDR3 has 14 amino acids. The DNA of the CDR3 is TGTGCCAGCAGCTTAAGGAGTTACCCCTACGAGCAGTACTTC. It translates to CASSLRSYPYEQYF. Filled out from reference TRBV11-2 and TRBJ2-7, the complete variable domain reads EAGVAQSPRYKIIEKRQSVAFWCNPISGHATLYWYQQILGQGPKLLIQFQNNGVVDDSQLPKDRFSAERLKGVDSTLKIQPAKLEDSAVYLCASSLRSYPYEQYFGPGTRLTVT.

V and J are TRBV6-6 and TRBJ2-2; 11 nucleotides line up with TRBD2. The CDR3 runs 16 residues. Germline V gives CDR1 MNHNY, CDR2 SVGAGI (reference sequence). J lost 1 base, V lost 6 bases, and 4 bases had no gene match. The CDR3 loop is CASRSGLAVNTGELFF. CDR3 nucleotide sequence: TGTGCCAGCAGGTCGGGACTAGCGGTGAACACCGGGGAGCTGTTTTTT.

The V call is TRBV6-2 or TRBV6-3, the J call TRBJ2-1; unclear D gene. In germline, CDR1 is MNHEY, CDR2 SVGEGT. Trimming stripped 7 bases from V and 0 bases from J, with 10 bases between. This CDR3 has 14 amino acids. The DNA of the CDR3 is TGTGCCAGCAATCGTCGGAGCTCCTACAATGAGCAGTTCTTC. This sequence encodes CASNRRSSYNEQFF.

V usage is TRBV12-3 or TRBV12-4 and J usage is TRBJ2-1, with 9 bases matching TRBD2. The CDR3 sequence is 20 residues long. Losses at the gene ends were 5 bases for V and 0 bases for J; bases not matched to a gene: 17. CDR3 in DNA: TGTGCCAGCAGTGATACCGGGACAACGACTAGCGGCTACTCCTACAATGAGCAGTTCTTC. Its protein product is CASSDTGTTTSGYSYNEQFF.

This clonotype was observed a few times. The chain joins TRBV12-3 or TRBV12-4 to TRBJ2-1; TRBD2 agrees at 7 bases. The V gene end was trimmed by 3 bases and the J gene end by 6 bases; junction bases not matched to a gene: 11. The length of the CDR3 is 16 residues. CDR3 region: CASSFWERDLGNEQFF. DNA of the CDR3: TGTGCCAGCAGTTTTTGGGAGCGGGACTTGGGCAATGAGCAGTTCTTC.

The chain employs TRBV6-5 and TRBJ2-7; 11 bases fit TRBD2. This CDR3 is 16 amino acids long. Germline CDR1 and CDR2: MNHEY and SVGAGI. The J segment lost 4 bases and the V segment lost 0 bases, leaving 5 bases of the junction unmatched. CDR3 DNA: TGTGCCAGCAGTTACTCGATGACTAGCGGGGCTTACGAGCAGTACTTC. Amino acids: CASSYSMTSGAYEQYF.

The chain combines TRBV12-3 or TRBV12-4 with TRBJ1-1; 9 positions agree with TRBD1. V lost 5 bases and J lost 0; bases outside the gene matches: 4. This CDR3 region has 15 residues. CDR3 loop: CASSLQGAMNTEAFF. The CDR3, as DNA: TGTGCCAGCAGTCTACAGGGGGCAATGAACACTGAAGCTTTCTTT.

In this sample, this clonotype turned up a few times. This chain joins TRBV7-3 and TRBJ2-2; 10 bases are a match to TRBD2. The CDR3 runs 17 residues. V lost 1 base, J lost 5 bases, and 7 bases stayed unmatched. Germline V lookup: CDR1 SGHTA, CDR2 FQGTGA. CDR3 residues: CASSLIIAGGDTGELFF. In nucleotides, the CDR3 is TGTGCCAGCAGCTTAATCATAGCGGGAGGCGATACCGGGGAGCTGTTTTTT. Full variable domain (remainder filled in from reference TRBV7-3 and TRBJ2-2): GAGVSQTPSNKVTEKGKYVELRCDPISGHTALYWYRQSLGQGPEFLIYFQGTGAADDSGLPNDRFFAVRPEGSVSTLKIQRTERGDSAVYLCASSLIIAGGDTGELFFGEGSRLTVL.

The chain combines TRBV11-3 with TRBJ2-1; maybe TRBD2 (6 bases). The V gene's germline CDR1 is SGHNT and CDR2 YENEEA. V was clipped by 5 bases and J by 0 bases, with 11 bases between them. This CDR3 contains 15 residues. The CDR3: CASSPLASSYNEQFF. The CDR3 bases are TGTGCCAGCAGCCCCCTAGCGAGCTCCTACAATGAGCAGTTCTTC.

The chain carries TRBV6-1 and TRBJ2-3, with unresolved D. CDR1 and CDR2 (germline): MNHNS, SASEGT. V was shortened by 0 bases and J by 7 bases, with 11 bases between the two germline ends. CDR3 size: 14 residues. CDR3 in DNA: TGTGCCAGCAGTGAAGCGGTGGTCGCGCATACGCAGTATTTT. It is translated as CASSEAVVAHTQYF.

The sample holds a few counts of this clonotype. The chain links TRBV2 to TRBJ2-7; TRBD1 or TRBD2 may be the D gene (5 bases each). V lost 8 bases and J 6 bases, leaving 17 bases between the germline ends. This CDR3 is built from 13 residues. Germline V lookup: CDR1 SNHLY, CDR2 FYNNEI. Here the CDR3 DNA reads TGTGCCAGCGGCCTGGGGGTTAGGCGCGAGCAGTACTTC. It specifies CASGLGVRREQYF.

A few counts support this clonotype. The chain joins TRBV3-1 to TRBJ2-7; 14 bases agree with TRBD2. The V and J ends lost 4 bases and 6 bases, in that order; junction bases with no gene match: 5. Germline CDR1 is LGHDT and CDR2 is YNNKEL (reference sequence). The CDR3 totals 15 residues. CDR3 residues: CASSLGLAGVAEQYF. The CDR3 bases are TGTGCCAGCAGCCTGGGACTAGCGGGAGTAGCCGAGCAGTACTTC.

This clonotype is a singleton in its sample. This may be a read error, as it is one base from a much larger clone. The rearrangement joins TRBV20-1 to TRBJ1-2; D is undetermined. CDR1 is DFQATT, CDR2 SNEGSKA, per germline (reference sequence). V was shortened by 2 bases and J by 6 bases, with 4 bases between the two germline ends. CDR3 length equals 10 residues. CDR3 DNA: TGCAGTGCTAGATACCATGGCTACACCTTC. Translating it yields CSARYHGYTF.

The chain joins TRBV2 to TRBJ2-1; no clear D gene. The CDR3 runs 15 residues. The V gene's germline CDR1 is SNHLY and CDR2 FYNNEI. V was cut by 7 bases and J by 0 bases, with 13 bases left in between. This CDR3 reads CASIQTPSSYNEQFF. The CDR3 region has the DNA TGTGCCAGCATCCAGACACCCTCCTCCTACAATGAGCAGTTCTTC.

This clonotype was recorded a few times. This chain joins TRBV12-3 or TRBV12-4 and TRBJ2-1, with 10 bases matching TRBD2. J gave up 2 bases and V 5 bases, and 3 bases lay outside the gene matches. This CDR3 is built from 15 residues. As DNA, the CDR3 is TGTGCCAGCAGTACTAGCGGGAAGGCCTACAATGAGCAGTTCTTC. Translating it yields CASSTSGKAYNEQFF.

The chain employs TRBV28 and TRBJ1-2; possibly TRBD1 for D (5 bases). CDR1 is MDHEN and CDR2 is SYDVKM in the germline V gene. The length of the CDR3 is 13 residues. V lost 2 bases, J lost 4 bases, and 8 bases lay in between. CDR3 sequence: CASSLKGFYGYTF. The DNA for the CDR3 is TGTGCCAGCAGTTTAAAGGGGTTCTATGGCTACACCTTC.

V gene TRBV11-2 combines with J gene TRBJ2-3, with TRBD2 identical over 8 bases. The V gene's germline CDR1 is SGHAT and CDR2 FQNNGV. Germline trimming cut 4 bases from V and 8 bases from J; bases unmatched to any gene: 17. CDR3 length: 17 amino acids. The CDR3, as DNA: TGTGCCAGCAGCTGGGCCGTACCCAGCGGGGGCGGTGGTACGCAGTATTTT. It yields the protein CASSWAVPSGGGGTQYF.

The chain carries TRBV24-1 and TRBJ2-3; a weak D match, TRBD2 (6 bases). CDR3 length: 14 residues. V lost 9 bases, J lost 5 bases, and 17 bases lay in between. Germline values: CDR1 KGHDR, CDR2 SFDVKD. CDR3 DNA sequence: TGTGCCACCGGTCCAGGGAGGCGAGGAGATACGCAGTATTTT. Amino acids: CATGPGRRGDTQYF.

The CDR3 DNA is TGTGCCAGCACCAACCTAGACAGGGGGGATAATGAGGAGCAGTTCTTC. Residues: CASTNLDRGDNEEQFF. The V and J genes are TRBV12-3 or TRBV12-4 and TRBJ2-1; TRBD1 matches 9 bases. This CDR3 comprises 16 residues. The V gene end was trimmed by 7 bases and the J gene end by 10 bases; junction bases not matched to a gene: 17.